Presented here are 31 T cell receptor beta chains from one specimen sequenced in a study of OX40 agonist ivuxolimab in advanced cancers. The protocol was immunoSEQ multiplex PCR, while the TCRdb copy is restricted to in-frame clones and leaves out a portion. The table records approximately 99,000 clones, approximately 87% of them present only once. Sequenced material: CD4+ or CD8+ T cells sorted from blood, taken in a trial of the OX40 agonist ivuxolimab. The receptors derive from an adult with an advanced solid tumor such as melanoma, head and neck, liver or kidney cancer.

This clone has a handful of counts. This chain joins TRBV7-2 and TRBJ1-4; D unresolved. Germline V lookup: CDR1 SGHTA, CDR2 FQGNSA. V dropped 4 bases and J dropped 7 bases, with 4 bases sitting between them. This CDR3 region has 11 residues. CDR3 bases: TGTGCCAGCAGCTCGGGTGAAAAACTGTTTTTT. Its translation is CASSSGEKLFF.

This chain connects TRBV2 to TRBJ2-7; D possibly uses TRBD1 or TRBD2 (5 bases each). Germline V gives CDR1 SNHLY, CDR2 FYNNEI. Trimming took off 5 bases at V and 2 bases at J, with 19 bases between the two ends. The CDR3 covers 16 residues. Written as DNA, the CDR3 is TGTGCCAGCAGTCGGGGCGTAAACCTTGGGGCCTACGAGCAGTACTTC. This gives the protein CASSRGVNLGAYEQYF. Based on the CDR3 plus reference TRBV2 and TRBJ2-7, the full variable domain is EPEVTQTPSHQVTQMGQEVILRCVPISNHLYFYWYRQILGQKVEFLVSFYNNEISEKSEIFDDQFSVERPDGSNFTLKIRSTKLEDSAMYFCASSRGVNLGAYEQYFGPGTRLTVT.

In this sample, this clone turned up a few times. The rearrangement uses TRBV2 and TRBJ1-5, with 7 positions matching TRBD1. Germline assignment: CDR1 SNHLY and CDR2 FYNNEI. This CDR3 has 15 residues. J was trimmed by 4 bases and V by 2 bases; bases with no gene match: 5. The CDR3 is CASSETRQGNQPQHF. The CDR3 DNA is TGTGCCAGCAGTGAAACCCGACAGGGTAATCAGCCCCAGCATTTT.

The chain combines TRBV2 with TRBJ2-5, with unresolved D. Germline assignment: CDR1 SNHLY and CDR2 FYNNEI. The V gene lost 4 bases and the J gene lost 5 bases, with 11 bases spanning the gap. This CDR3 spans 13 amino acids. The CDR3 DNA reads TGTGCCAGCAGTGGGTTGGGGATCGAGACCCAGTACTTC. This gives the protein CASSGLGIETQYF.

The V call is TRBV5-6, the J call TRBJ2-7; TRBD1 or TRBD2 may be the D gene (7 bases each). Germline CDR1 is SGHDT and CDR2 is YYEEEE. CDR3 length equals 18 residues. Trimming cost V 2 bases and J 6 bases, with 27 bases left between them. CDR3 sequence: CASSLSVYRGGTVREQYF. The CDR3, as DNA: TGTGCCAGCAGCTTATCAGTTTATCGGGGAGGGACAGTTCGCGAGCAGTACTTC.

This clone occurred a few times. The chain employs TRBV2 and TRBJ2-7; TRBD1 agrees at 8 bases. With V trimmed by 4 bases and J by 4 bases, 3 bases remained unmatched. The CDR3 extends over 13 amino acids. Germline CDR1 reads SNHLY; CDR2 reads FYNNEI. In nucleotides, the CDR3 is TGTGCCAGCAGTGTCAGGGGGCTGTACGAGCAGTACTTC. Translating it yields CASSVRGLYEQYF. The whole variable domain, filled in from reference TRBV2 and TRBJ2-7, reads EPEVTQTPSHQVTQMGQEVILRCVPISNHLYFYWYRQILGQKVEFLVSFYNNEISEKSEIFDDQFSVERPDGSNFTLKIRSTKLEDSAMYFCASSVRGLYEQYFGPGTRLTVT.

This chain links TRBV18 with TRBJ2-2, with D perhaps matching TRBD2 (5 bases). This CDR3 region has 14 residues. V lost 3 bases, J lost 0 bases, and 5 bases lay in between. Looked up from germline, CDR1 is KGHSH and CDR2 is LQKENI. CDR3 in amino acids: CASSPEANTGELFF. CDR3 coding DNA: TGTGCCAGCTCACCGGAGGCGAACACCGGGGAGCTGTTTTTT.

This clone was recorded a few times. Within the sample, other DNA sequences also encode this same CDR3. The rearrangement uses TRBV7-9 and TRBJ1-1; D remains unclear. V was pared by 1 base and J by 2 bases, with 5 bases between. The length of the CDR3 is 13 residues. Germline CDR1 reads SEHNR; CDR2 reads FQNEAQ (reference sequence). This chain's CDR3 is CASSLEVNTEAFF. The CDR3 DNA sequence: TGTGCCAGCAGCTTAGAGGTAAACACTGAAGCTTTCTTT.

This rearrangement joins TRBV11-2 to TRBJ1-1; no clear D gene. Germline V gives CDR1 SGHAT, CDR2 FQNNGV. Trimming cost V 0 bases and J 10 bases, with 18 bases left between them. This CDR3 region has 15 residues. The CDR3 nucleotides are TGTGCCAGCAGCTTAGATTCCGCCAGCTTGAGGAGAGCTTTCTTT. Encoded protein: CASSLDSASLRRAFF.

The gene calls are TRBV18 and TRBJ1-4; 8 nucleotides agree with TRBD1. Germline V CDR1 and CDR2: KGHSH, LQKENI. With 3 bases clipped from V and 0 bases from J, the junction kept 0 bases outside the gene matches. This CDR3 region has 15 residues. This chain's CDR3 is CASSPDRATNEKLFF. The CDR3 DNA reads as TGTGCCAGCTCACCGGACAGGGCAACTAATGAAAAACTGTTTTTT.

The chain links TRBV14 to TRBJ2-1, with D perhaps given as TRBD1 or TRBD2 (5 bases each). Between the trimmed V and J ends, which lost 4 bases and 6 bases, there was a span of 19 bases. Germline V gene lookup returns CDR1 SGHDN and CDR2 FVKESK. This CDR3 has 16 residues. The CDR3 protein is CASSPRRDPRTNEQFF. Written as DNA, the CDR3 is TGTGCCAGCAGCCCCCGAAGGGACCCCCGGACCAATGAGCAGTTCTTC.

The chain recombines TRBV15 with TRBJ1-3; no definite D call. The CDR3 runs 15 residues. CDR1 is LNHNV, CDR2 YYDKDF, per germline (reference sequence). The V gene lost 8 bases and the J gene lost 0 bases, with 14 bases spanning the gap. The CDR3, as DNA: TGTGCCACCGGTGATTTGACCGTCTCTGGAAACACCATATATTTT. It is translated as CATGDLTVSGNTIYF.

The V and J genes are TRBV9 and TRBJ2-7; 10 nucleotides match TRBD2. Trimming removed 2 bases from V and 7 bases from J; junction bases left unmatched: 12. The length of the CDR3 is 16 residues. Germline CDR1 is SGDLS and CDR2 is YYNGEE. The DNA of the CDR3 is TGTGCCAGCAGCGTTTTAGCGGGGGGACCCGGAGAGGAGCAGTACTTC. This encodes CASSVLAGGPGEEQYF.

The J gene is TRBJ2-7, the V gene TRBV5-1; the D gene is possibly TRBD1 (7 bases). Trimming pared 3 bases from V and 2 bases from J, leaving 18 bases between. Germline CDR1 reads SGHRS; CDR2 reads YFSETQ. This CDR3 spans 16 amino acids. DNA of the CDR3: TGCGCCAGCAGCTGGACTATGGGGCAGGGGGCCTACGAGCAGTACTTC. It yields the protein CASSWTMGQGAYEQYF.

V usage is TRBV7-8 and J usage is TRBJ2-1, with 8 bases fitting TRBD2. The V gene's germline CDR1 is SGHVS and CDR2 FQNEAQ. After removal of 4 bases from V and 7 bases from J, the junction contained 6 bases not matched to a gene. The CDR3 has 14 residues. Here the CDR3 reads CASSYLAGPNEQFF. In nucleotides, the CDR3 is TGTGCCAGCAGCTACCTAGCGGGTCCGAATGAGCAGTTCTTC.

The chain carries TRBV5-1 and TRBJ1-1; D gene uncertain. This CDR3 region has 13 residues. Trimming cost V 0 bases and J 8 bases, with 11 bases left between them. The V gene's germline CDR1 is SGHRS and CDR2 YFSETQ. The CDR3 sequence is CASSLVGGDEAFF. DNA for the CDR3: TGCGCCAGCAGCTTGGTCGGCGGAGACGAAGCTTTCTTT.

This chain uses TRBV5-1 with TRBJ1-1; D is undetermined. The germline V and J ends were trimmed by 4 bases and 2 bases, with 9 bases remaining between them. The CDR3 contains 13 residues. Germline V gene lookup returns CDR1 SGHRS and CDR2 YFSETQ. This chain's CDR3 is CASSVDLNTEAFF. The CDR3 nucleotides are TGCGCCAGCAGCGTTGACCTAAACACTGAAGCTTTCTTT.

This chain uses TRBV27 with TRBJ2-1, with 11 bases that match TRBD2. Germline V lookup: CDR1 MNHEY, CDR2 SMNVEV (reference sequence). CDR3 size: 15 residues. V lost 3 bases to trimming and J lost 3 bases; unmatched junction nucleotides: 1. The CDR3 spells CASSFGLAGYNEQFF. As DNA, the CDR3 is TGTGCCAGCAGTTTTGGACTAGCGGGCTACAATGAGCAGTTCTTC.

V gene TRBV9 combines with J gene TRBJ2-7; 9 positions match TRBD1. The CDR3 is 15 residues long. The V gene's germline CDR1 is SGDLS and CDR2 YYNGEE. J was trimmed by 5 bases and V by 0 bases; bases with no gene match: 6. The CDR3 spells CASSVGGQGNHEQYF. CDR3 sequence (DNA): TGTGCCAGCAGCGTAGGGGGACAGGGTAATCACGAGCAGTACTTC.

A single count supports this clone. The chain couples TRBV2 to TRBJ1-2, with 8 bases lining up with TRBD1. CDR3 size: 15 residues. The germline gives CDR1 SNHLY, CDR2 FYNNEI. J was trimmed by 2 bases and V by 2 bases; bases with no gene match: 4. The CDR3 region is CASSETRTGNYGYTF. The CDR3 DNA reads TGTGCCAGCAGTGAAACCCGGACAGGGAACTATGGCTACACCTTC.

In this sample, this clone turned up a few times. V gene TRBV7-2 combines with J gene TRBJ1-2; 8 positions agree with TRBD1. V lost 4 bases to trimming and J lost 8 bases; unmatched junction nucleotides: 12. The germline CDR1 and CDR2 sequences are SGHTA and FQGNSA. The CDR3 runs 15 residues. The CDR3, as DNA: TGTGCCAGCAGCTCGCTCTCAGGGGGCGCGAGGGGCTACACCTTC. It codes for CASSSLSGGARGYTF.

The chain is built from TRBV30 and TRBJ1-4; D gene uncertain. The germline V gene has CDR1 GTSNPN and CDR2 SVGIG (reference sequence). V gave up 4 bases and J gave up 4 bases, with 4 bases separating them. This CDR3 contains 11 residues. The CDR3 here is CAWTHNEKLFF. In DNA, the CDR3 is TGTGCCTGGACACATAATGAAAAACTGTTTTTT. Combining the CDR3 with reference TRBV30 and TRBJ1-4 gives the whole variable domain SQTIHQWPATLVQPVGSPLSLECTVEGTSNPNLYWYRQAAGRGLQLLFYSVGIGQISSEVPQNLSASRPQDRQFILSSKKLLLSDSGFYLCAWTHNEKLFFGSGTQLSVL.

V usage is TRBV11-2 and J usage is TRBJ1-2; 9 bases are shared with TRBD1. With 0 bases clipped from V and 6 bases from J, the junction kept 5 bases outside the gene matches. This CDR3 has 15 residues. The germline V gene has CDR1 SGHAT and CDR2 FQNNGV. The CDR3 DNA follows: TGTGCCAGCAGCTTAGATACTACAGGGGGCGATGGCTACACCTTC. Protein sequence: CASSLDTTGGDGYTF.

The rearrangement joins TRBV30 to TRBJ2-5, with D tentatively TRBD1 or TRBD2 (5 bases each). The ends were cut back, 8 bases at V and 1 base at J, with 17 bases in the middle. This CDR3 has 14 residues. The germline CDR1 and CDR2 sequences are GTSNPN and SVGIG (reference sequence). This CDR3 is CASWGSLGQETQYF. CDR3 sequence (DNA): TGTGCCAGTTGGGGGTCCTTAGGCCAAGAGACCCAGTACTTC.

This clone turned up a few times. This chain uses TRBV4-1 with TRBJ1-2, with D possibly TRBD1 on 5 matching bases. Germline lookup yields CDR1 MGHRA and CDR2 YSYEKL. The CDR3 is 15 residues long. V was cut by 0 bases and J by 3 bases, with 11 bases left in between. The CDR3 bases are TGCGCCAGCAGCCAAGAAAGACAGACCTACTATGGCTACACCTTC. Amino acids: CASSQERQTYYGYTF.

This chain connects TRBV4-3 to TRBJ2-1; TRBD2 might be the D (5 bases). V gave up 0 bases and J gave up 5 bases, with 14 bases separating them. The CDR3 sequence is 16 residues long. The germline V gene has CDR1 LGHNA and CDR2 YSLEER. The CDR3 DNA is TGCGCCAGCAGCCAAGAGATATCCCGGGGTCACAATGAGCAGTTCTTC. Protein: CASSQEISRGHNEQFF.

This rearrangement joins TRBV18 to TRBJ1-2; 12 positions match TRBD1. The length of the CDR3 is 16 residues. After removal of 4 bases from V and 8 bases from J, the junction contained 11 bases not matched to a gene. From germline, CDR1 is KGHSH and CDR2 LQKENI. CDR3 protein: CASSLHPGQGAKGYTF. In DNA form, the CDR3 reads TGTGCCAGCTCACTCCATCCGGGACAGGGGGCAAAGGGCTACACCTTC.

The chain recombines TRBV7-9 with TRBJ2-7; 8 nucleotides line up with TRBD2. The CDR3 consists of 12 residues. The J segment lost 7 bases and the V segment lost 11 bases, leaving 10 bases of the junction unmatched. CDR1 and CDR2 from the germline V gene are SEHNR and FQNEAQ (reference sequence). CDR3 amino acids: CASGRELLEQYF. The CDR3 nucleotides are TGTGCCTCCGGGAGGGAGCTACTGGAGCAGTACTTC.

Notes on this clone: Different DNA sequences within this sample yield the same CDR3. This rearrangement joins TRBV30 to TRBJ1-5; D call uncertain. This CDR3 has 13 residues. CDR1 GTSNPN and CDR2 SVGIG come from the germline V gene (reference sequence). The V and J ends lost 2 bases and 0 bases respectively, with 5 bases between them. The CDR3 reads CAWSPDSNQPQHF. The CDR3 nucleotides are TGTGCCTGGAGTCCAGATAGCAATCAGCCCCAGCATTTT.

The rearrangement links TRBV5-1 to TRBJ1-2, with no clear D. Trimming left V 4 bases short and J 1 base short, with 14 bases between. The germline CDR1 and CDR2 sequences are SGHRS and YFSETQ. This CDR3 has 15 residues. This CDR3 is CASSPQVTLNYGYTF. For the CDR3, the DNA is TGCGCCAGCAGCCCCCAGGTAACCCTTAACTATGGCTACACCTTC.

The chain couples TRBV9 to TRBJ2-2, with 8 bases aligning to TRBD1. CDR3 length: 16 amino acids. Germline lookup yields CDR1 SGDLS and CDR2 YYNGEE. Unmatched junction bases numbered 10, after V lost 1 base and J lost 8 bases. CDR3 loop: CASSVRPPGGAGELFF. The CDR3 bases are TGTGCCAGCAGCGTACGACCACCAGGGGGCGCGGGGGAGCTGTTTTTT.